This T cell receptor beta chain appears in the sequencing data of a study of Ad26.COV2.S vaccination and SARS-CoV-2 variants. The study's findings and limits: The breadth of spike-specific CD8+ and CD4+ T cell responses after vaccination was reportedly substantial. Researchers cautioned that TCR breadth and depth analyses may have underestimated total T cell responses. Placebo recipients showed lower spike-specific TCR breadth than vaccinees.

Produced via immunoSEQ multiplex PCR; TCRdb's table is partial and in-frame only. The sample has some 180,000 clones, roughly nine tenths seen once. This clone was counted only a few times. What it recognizes is unknown. A much larger clone differs by one base, so this may be a read error. This same CDR3 is encoded by further DNA sequences in the sample. Germline trimming cut 0 bases from V and 3 bases from J; bases unmatched to any gene: 4. Germline V CDR1 and CDR2: SGHKS, YYEKEE (reference sequence). The CDR3 is made up of 16 amino acids. V and J are TRBV5-5 and TRBJ2-7; 12 bases agree with TRBD2. Source: peripheral blood, taken after recovery from COVID-19. This sequence originates from a human donor who had recovered from COVID-19. The CDR3 here is CASSLGASGGVYEQYF. The CDR3 bases are TGTGCCAGCAGCTTGGGGGCTAGCGGGGGGGTCTACGAGCAGTACTTC.